This T cell receptor beta chain originates from a study of blood T cell repertoires in COVID-19. Whole-study context: Acute-phase and convalescent COVID-19 samples originated in the United States, Italy and Spain. In each case, the material was cDNA or gDNA derived from T cells, B-cell-depleted T cells, or PBMCs.

The CDR3 covers 14 residues. The trim removed 4 bases at V and 7 bases at J, leaving 4 bases unmatched. Germline V gene sequence: CDR1 MNHEY, CDR2 SMNVEV (reference sequence). Original handling: Amplification with reference gene primers provided the estimates of nucleated cell counts. The assay was immunoSEQ multiplex PCR, and TCRdb's table has in-frame clones only and misses some. V and J calls and clone size are as listed in that table; D and trimming were resolved from the DNA. The table lists about 120,000 clones, 88% of them singletons. The specimen was peripheral blood. The TCR originated in an elderly woman with acute or convalescent COVID-19. The rearrangement uses TRBV27 and TRBJ1-4, with TRBD1 identical over 9 bases. CDR3 nucleotides: TGTGCCAGCAGTTCGGGACAGGGTATTGAAAAACTGTTTTTT. It specifies CASSSGQGIEKLFF.